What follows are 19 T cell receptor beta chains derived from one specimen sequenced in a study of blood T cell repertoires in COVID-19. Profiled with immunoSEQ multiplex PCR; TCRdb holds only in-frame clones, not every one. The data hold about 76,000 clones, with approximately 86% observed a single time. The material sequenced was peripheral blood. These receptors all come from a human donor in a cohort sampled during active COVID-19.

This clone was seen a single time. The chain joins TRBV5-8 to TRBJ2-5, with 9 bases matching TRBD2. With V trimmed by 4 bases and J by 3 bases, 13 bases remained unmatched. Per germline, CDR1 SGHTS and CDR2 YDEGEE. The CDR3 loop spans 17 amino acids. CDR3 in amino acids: CASSPKYGTSPKETQYF. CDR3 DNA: TGTGCCAGCAGCCCAAAATACGGGACTAGCCCGAAAGAGACCCAGTACTTC.

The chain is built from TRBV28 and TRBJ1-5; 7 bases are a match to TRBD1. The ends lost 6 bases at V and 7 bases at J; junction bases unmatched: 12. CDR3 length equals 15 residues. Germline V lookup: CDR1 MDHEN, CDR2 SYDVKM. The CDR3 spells CASRRTQGGGQPQHF. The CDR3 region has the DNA TGTGCCAGCAGACGTACCCAGGGGGGTGGGCAGCCCCAGCATTTT.

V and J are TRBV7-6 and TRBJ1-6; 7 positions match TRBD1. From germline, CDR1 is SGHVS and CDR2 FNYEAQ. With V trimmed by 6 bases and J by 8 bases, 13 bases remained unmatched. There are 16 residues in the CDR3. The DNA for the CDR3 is TGTGCCAGCAGTTCCCGGGACAGACAATTGGATTCACCCCTCCACTTT. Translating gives CASSSRDRQLDSPLHF.

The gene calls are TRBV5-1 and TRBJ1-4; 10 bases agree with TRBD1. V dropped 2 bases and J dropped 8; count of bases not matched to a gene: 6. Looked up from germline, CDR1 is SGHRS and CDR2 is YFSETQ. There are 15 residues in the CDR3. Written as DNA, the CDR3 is TGCGCCAGCAGCTTCGGGACAGGGGAGGGGGAAAAACTGTTTTTT. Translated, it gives CASSFGTGEGEKLFF.

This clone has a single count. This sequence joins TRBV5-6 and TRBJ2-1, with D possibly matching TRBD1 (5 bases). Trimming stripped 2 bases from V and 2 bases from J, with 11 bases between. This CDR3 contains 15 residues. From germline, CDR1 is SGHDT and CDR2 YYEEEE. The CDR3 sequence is CASSFRTTAYNEQFF. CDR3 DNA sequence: TGTGCCAGCAGCTTCCGAACGACAGCCTACAATGAGCAGTTCTTC.

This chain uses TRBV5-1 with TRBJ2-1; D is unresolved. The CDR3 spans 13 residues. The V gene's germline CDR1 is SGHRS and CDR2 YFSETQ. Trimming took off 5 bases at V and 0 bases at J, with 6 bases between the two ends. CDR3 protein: CASRPSSYNEQFF. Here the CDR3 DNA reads TGCGCCAGCAGACCTAGCTCCTACAATGAGCAGTTCTTC.

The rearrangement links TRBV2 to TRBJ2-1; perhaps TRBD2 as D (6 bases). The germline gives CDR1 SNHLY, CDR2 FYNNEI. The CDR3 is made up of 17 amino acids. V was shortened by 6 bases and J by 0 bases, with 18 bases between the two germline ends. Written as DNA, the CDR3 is TGTGCCAGCAGAGACCTTCCGGGACTTAGCTCCTACAATGAGCAGTTCTTC. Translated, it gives CASRDLPGLSSYNEQFF.

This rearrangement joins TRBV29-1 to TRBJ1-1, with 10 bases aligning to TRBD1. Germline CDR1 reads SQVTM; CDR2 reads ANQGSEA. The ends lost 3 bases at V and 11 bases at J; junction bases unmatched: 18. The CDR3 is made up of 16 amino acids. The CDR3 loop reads CSVDRRDRGFEAAAFF. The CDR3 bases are TGCAGCGTTGATCGCCGGGACAGGGGTTTTGAGGCTGCGGCTTTCTTT.

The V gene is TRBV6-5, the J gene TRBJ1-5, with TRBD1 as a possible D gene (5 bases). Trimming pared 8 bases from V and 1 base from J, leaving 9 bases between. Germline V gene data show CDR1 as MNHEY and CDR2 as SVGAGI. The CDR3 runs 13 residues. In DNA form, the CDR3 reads TGTGCCAGCTCAGGGAAGAGCAATCAGCCCCAGCATTTT. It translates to CASSGKSNQPQHF.

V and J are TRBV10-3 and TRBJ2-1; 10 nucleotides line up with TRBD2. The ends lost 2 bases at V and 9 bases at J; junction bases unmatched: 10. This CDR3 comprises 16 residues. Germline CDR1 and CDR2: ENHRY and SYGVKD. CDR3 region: CAISEEERLAGSEQFF. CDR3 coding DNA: TGTGCCATCAGTGAGGAAGAGAGACTAGCGGGTAGTGAGCAGTTCTTC.

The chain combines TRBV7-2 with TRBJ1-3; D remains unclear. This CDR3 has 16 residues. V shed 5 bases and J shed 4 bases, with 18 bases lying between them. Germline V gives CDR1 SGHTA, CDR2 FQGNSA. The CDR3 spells CASSHRSLGGGNTIYF. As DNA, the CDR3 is TGTGCCAGCAGCCACCGATCTCTGGGAGGGGGAAACACCATATATTTT.

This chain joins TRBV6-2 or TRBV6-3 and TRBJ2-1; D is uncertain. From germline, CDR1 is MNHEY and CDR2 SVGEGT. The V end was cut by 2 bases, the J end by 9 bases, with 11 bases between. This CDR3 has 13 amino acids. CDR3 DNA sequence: TGTGCCAGCAGTTACGAGTACCGTAGTGAGCAGTTCTTC. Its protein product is CASSYEYRSEQFF.

CDR3 coding DNA: TGTGCCAGCAGTTTACAGGGAGGCACTGAAGCTTTCTTT. Translating gives CASSLQGGTEAFF. The rearrangement joins TRBV12-3 or TRBV12-4 to TRBJ1-1; D may be TRBD1 (5 bases). V lost 2 bases and J 4 bases, leaving 8 bases between the germline ends. There are 13 residues in the CDR3.

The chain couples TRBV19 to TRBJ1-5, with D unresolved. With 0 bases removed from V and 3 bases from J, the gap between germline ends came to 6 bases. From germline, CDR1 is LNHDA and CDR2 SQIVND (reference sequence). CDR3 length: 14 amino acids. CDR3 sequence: CASSIDPFNQPQHF. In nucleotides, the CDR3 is TGTGCCAGTAGTATAGATCCCTTCAATCAGCCCCAGCATTTT.

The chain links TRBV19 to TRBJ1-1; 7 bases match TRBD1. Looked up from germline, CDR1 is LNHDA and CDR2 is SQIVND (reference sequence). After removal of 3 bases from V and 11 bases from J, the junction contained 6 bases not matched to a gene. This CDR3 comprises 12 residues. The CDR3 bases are TGTGCCAGTAGTATCCCAGACAGGGCCGCTTTCTTT. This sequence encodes CASSIPDRAAFF.

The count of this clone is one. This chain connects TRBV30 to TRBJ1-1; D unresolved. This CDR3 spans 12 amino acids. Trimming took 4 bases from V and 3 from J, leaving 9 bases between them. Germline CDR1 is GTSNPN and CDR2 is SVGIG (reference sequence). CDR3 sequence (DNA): TGTGCCTGGACCGCCGGGGACACTGAAGCTTTCTTT. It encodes CAWTAGDTEAFF.

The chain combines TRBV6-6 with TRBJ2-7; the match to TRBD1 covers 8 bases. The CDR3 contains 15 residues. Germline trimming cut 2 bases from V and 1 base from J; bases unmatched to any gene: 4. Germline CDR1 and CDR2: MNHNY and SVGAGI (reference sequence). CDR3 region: CASSYPDRDSYEQYF. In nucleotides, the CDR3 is TGTGCCAGCAGTTACCCGGACAGGGATTCCTACGAGCAGTACTTC.

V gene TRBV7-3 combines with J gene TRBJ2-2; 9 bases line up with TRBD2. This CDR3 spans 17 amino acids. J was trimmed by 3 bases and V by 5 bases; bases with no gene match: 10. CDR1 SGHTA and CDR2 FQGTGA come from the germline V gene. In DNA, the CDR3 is TGTGCCAGCAGCCCCCTCTCTAGCGGGGACTACACCGGGGAGCTGTTTTTT. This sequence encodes CASSPLSSGDYTGELFF.

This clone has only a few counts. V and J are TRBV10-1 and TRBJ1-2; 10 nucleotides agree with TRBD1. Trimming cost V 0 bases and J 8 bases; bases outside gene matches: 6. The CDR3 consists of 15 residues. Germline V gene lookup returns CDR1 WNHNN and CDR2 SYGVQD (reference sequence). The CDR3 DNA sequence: TGCGCCAGCAGTGAGTCAAGAGGACAGGGGGAAGGCTACACCTTC. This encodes CASSESRGQGEGYTF.